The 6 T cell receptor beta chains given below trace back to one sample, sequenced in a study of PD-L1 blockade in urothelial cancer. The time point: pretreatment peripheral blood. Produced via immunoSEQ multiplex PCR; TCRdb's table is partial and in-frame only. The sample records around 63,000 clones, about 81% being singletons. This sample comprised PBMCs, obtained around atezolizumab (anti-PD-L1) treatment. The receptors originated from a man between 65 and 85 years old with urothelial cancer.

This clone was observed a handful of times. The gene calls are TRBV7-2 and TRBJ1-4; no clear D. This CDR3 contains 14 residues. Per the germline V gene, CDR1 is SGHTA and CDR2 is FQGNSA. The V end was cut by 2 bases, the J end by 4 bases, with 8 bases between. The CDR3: CASSLTGSNEKLFF. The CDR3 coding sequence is TGTGCCAGCAGCTTAACGGGGAGTAATGAAAAACTGTTTTTT.

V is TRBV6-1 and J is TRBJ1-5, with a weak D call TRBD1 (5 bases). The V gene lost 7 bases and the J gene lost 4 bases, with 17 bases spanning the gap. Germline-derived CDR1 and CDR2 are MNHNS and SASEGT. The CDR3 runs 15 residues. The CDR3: CASMGGVSLNQPQHF. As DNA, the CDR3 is TGTGCCAGCATGGGGGGGGTGTCCTTGAATCAGCCCCAGCATTTT.

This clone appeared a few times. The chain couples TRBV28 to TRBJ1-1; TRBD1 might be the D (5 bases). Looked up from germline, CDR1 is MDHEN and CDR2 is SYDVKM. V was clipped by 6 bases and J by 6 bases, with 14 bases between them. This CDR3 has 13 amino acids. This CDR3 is CASRPGETAEAFF. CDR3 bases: TGTGCCAGCAGGCCGGGGGAAACGGCTGAAGCTTTCTTT.

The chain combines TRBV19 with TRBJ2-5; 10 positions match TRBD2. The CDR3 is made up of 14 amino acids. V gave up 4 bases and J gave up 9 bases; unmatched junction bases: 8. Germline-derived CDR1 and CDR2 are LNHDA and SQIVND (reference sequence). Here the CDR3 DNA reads TGTGCCAGTAGTAATAGCGGGAGGTCTACGGCCCAGTACTTC. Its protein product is CASSNSGRSTAQYF.

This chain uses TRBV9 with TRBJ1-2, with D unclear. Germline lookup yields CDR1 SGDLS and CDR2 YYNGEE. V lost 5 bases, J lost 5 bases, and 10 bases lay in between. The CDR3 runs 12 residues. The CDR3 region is CASSQEGYGYTF. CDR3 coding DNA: TGTGCCAGCAGTCAGGAAGGTTATGGCTACACCTTC.

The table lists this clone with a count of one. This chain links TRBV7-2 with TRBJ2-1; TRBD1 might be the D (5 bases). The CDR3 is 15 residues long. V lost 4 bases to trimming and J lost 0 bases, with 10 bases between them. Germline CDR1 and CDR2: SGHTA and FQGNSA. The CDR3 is CASSSDTSSYNEQFF. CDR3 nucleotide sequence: TGTGCCAGCAGCTCGGACACCAGCTCCTACAATGAGCAGTTCTTC.